What follows are 16 T cell receptor beta chains derived from one specimen sequenced in a study of blood T cell repertoires in COVID-19. Sequencing was performed with immunoSEQ multiplex PCR; in TCRdb, only in-frame clones are kept and a portion is missing. The sample lists some 290,000 clones, about nine tenths seen once, with 2% to 2.5% in the top ten. The material sequenced was peripheral blood. The receptors stem from a woman between 45 and 65 years old who had recovered from COVID-19.

The chain is built from TRBV5-1 and TRBJ1-6; 8 bases map to TRBD1. After removal of 3 bases from V and 8 bases from J, the junction contained 7 bases not matched to a gene. The CDR3 extends over 15 amino acids. Germline V lookup: CDR1 SGHRS, CDR2 YFSETQ. As DNA, the CDR3 is TGCGCCAGCAGCTGGGGTCAGGGGGCGGATTCACCCCTCCACTTT. Encoded protein: CASSWGQGADSPLHF.

The chain couples TRBV9 to TRBJ1-2, with 8 bases fitting TRBD1. The CDR3 is made up of 14 amino acids. V shed 4 bases and J 0 bases; nucleotides not matched to a gene: 2. Looked up from germline, CDR1 is SGDLS and CDR2 is YYNGEE. The CDR3 bases are TGTGCCAGCAGCCCACAGGGGGCTAACTATGGCTACACCTTC. Its translation: CASSPQGANYGYTF. Supplemented by reference TRBV9 and TRBJ1-2, the full variable domain reads DSGVTQTPKHLITATGQRVTLRCSPRSGDLSVYWYQQSLDQGLQFLIQYYNGEERAKGNILERFSAQQFPDLHSELNLSSLELGDSALYFCASSPQGANYGYTFGSGTRLTVV.

The V call is TRBV27, the J call TRBJ2-2; TRBD1 matches 7 bases. Looked up from germline, CDR1 is MNHEY and CDR2 is SMNVEV (reference sequence). The CDR3 length is 17 residues. Germline trimming cut 3 bases from V and 5 bases from J; bases unmatched to any gene: 12. The CDR3 loop reads CASSLIPWQGVTGELFF. CDR3 coding DNA: TGTGCCAGCAGTTTGATCCCCTGGCAGGGGGTAACCGGGGAGCTGTTTTTT.

The chain employs TRBV3-1 (or the pseudogene TRBV3-2) and TRBJ2-2; 11 nucleotides line up with TRBD2. Germline CDR1 is LGHDT and CDR2 is YNNKEL (reference sequence). V lost 4 bases, J lost 0 bases, and 1 base stayed unmatched. CDR3 size: 16 residues. The CDR3 sequence is CASSRGLAANTGELFF. CDR3 bases: TGTGCCAGCAGCCGGGGACTAGCGGCGAACACCGGGGAGCTGTTTTTT.

This sequence joins TRBV4-3 and TRBJ1-2, with 7 nucleotides matching TRBD1. CDR1 is LGHNA and CDR2 is YSLEER in the germline V gene. This CDR3 contains 13 residues. Losses at the gene ends were 2 bases for V and 8 bases for J; bases not matched to a gene: 5. Written as DNA, the CDR3 is TGCGCCAGCAGCCAATGGGGGACAGTGGGCTACACCTTC. Translated: CASSQWGTVGYTF.

V usage is TRBV19 and J usage is TRBJ1-2; D perhaps matches TRBD1 (5 bases). The CDR3 spans 13 residues. Trimming took 5 bases from V and 7 from J, leaving 14 bases between them. CDR1 is LNHDA, CDR2 SQIVND, per germline (reference sequence). The CDR3 DNA reads as TGTGCCAGTAGTTCACGGGGGGAAAGTGGCTACACCTTC. As protein: CASSSRGESGYTF.

The chain joins TRBV5-6 to TRBJ2-7; 8 positions match TRBD1. This CDR3 is built from 15 residues. Germline CDR1 and CDR2: SGHDT and YYEEEE. The ends lost 1 base at V and 1 base at J; junction bases unmatched: 4. The CDR3 sequence is CASSLFRGLSYEQYF. In nucleotides, the CDR3 is TGTGCCAGCAGCTTGTTCAGGGGGCTTTCCTACGAGCAGTACTTC.

The chain employs TRBV2 and TRBJ2-1; TRBD1 aligns across 9 bases. V shed 2 bases, J shed 2 bases, and the junction held 13 bases outside the gene matches. Germline values: CDR1 SNHLY, CDR2 FYNNEI. CDR3 size: 19 residues. The CDR3 loop is CASSEQGGGGTGPYNEQFF. In DNA, the CDR3 is TGTGCCAGCAGTGAACAAGGAGGGGGGGGGACAGGGCCCTACAATGAGCAGTTCTTC.

The chain employs TRBV28 and TRBJ2-1, with D possibly TRBD2 on 5 matching bases. CDR3 size: 14 residues. Germline V gives CDR1 MDHEN, CDR2 SYDVKM. Between the trimmed V and J ends, which lost 3 bases and 0 bases, there was a span of 6 bases. Here the CDR3 reads CASSFGISYNEQFF. The CDR3 region has the DNA TGTGCCAGCAGTTTCGGGATCTCCTACAATGAGCAGTTCTTC.

The chain carries TRBV6-2 or TRBV6-3 and TRBJ1-2; tentatively, D is TRBD1 (6 bases). Trimming stripped 3 bases from V and 7 bases from J, with 12 bases between. The CDR3 sequence is 13 residues long. The germline V gene has CDR1 MNHEY and CDR2 SVGEGT. The CDR3 reads CASSYNRELGYTF. The CDR3 coding sequence is TGTGCCAGCAGTTATAACAGGGAACTTGGCTACACCTTC.

The rearrangement links TRBV4-3 to TRBJ2-3; no definite D call. The CDR3 is 13 amino acids. CDR1 LGHNA and CDR2 YSLEER come from the germline V gene. Trimming shortened V by 1 base and J by 3 bases, and 5 bases separated the two germline ends. The CDR3 DNA reads as TGCGCCAGCAGCCAAGTCGGTACAGATACGCAGTATTTT. This codes for CASSQVGTDTQYF.

The chain carries TRBV12-3 or TRBV12-4 and TRBJ1-1; 8 bases are a match to TRBD1. Germline trimming cut 6 bases from V and 7 bases from J; bases unmatched to any gene: 4. The CDR3 covers 12 residues. The CDR3: CASRGGQVEAFF. The CDR3 nucleotides read TGTGCCAGCAGGGGGGGACAGGTTGAAGCTTTCTTT.

The genes are TRBV15 and TRBJ2-7, with a tentative D call TRBD2 (6 bases). The length of the CDR3 is 15 residues. The V end was cut by 5 bases, the J end by 0 bases, with 14 bases between. Germline CDR1 is LNHNV and CDR2 is YYDKDF (reference sequence). The CDR3 reads CATSQLSGFSYEQYF. As DNA, the CDR3 is TGTGCCACCAGCCAGTTGAGCGGGTTCTCCTACGAGCAGTACTTC.

The chain joins TRBV5-1 to TRBJ2-7, with D perhaps TRBD1 (6 bases). This CDR3 is 14 amino acids long. V was pared by 4 bases and J by 2 bases, with 13 bases between. Germline values: CDR1 SGHRS, CDR2 YFSETQ. CDR3 DNA: TGCGCCAGCAGCCTACCCGAGGGGGCCTACGAGCAGTACTTC. It translates to CASSLPEGAYEQYF.

The CDR3 sequence: CASSPSGNGLGEQFF. As DNA, the CDR3 is TGTGCCAGCAGCCCAAGCGGGAACGGGCTCGGGGAGCAGTTCTTC. This sequence joins TRBV7-3 and TRBJ2-1, with 7 bases identical to TRBD2. The germline CDR1 and CDR2 sequences are SGHTA and FQGTGA. Losses at the gene ends were 5 bases for V and 10 bases for J; bases not matched to a gene: 14. This CDR3 is built from 15 residues.

This rearrangement joins TRBV4-1 to TRBJ2-5; the D gene is possibly TRBD2 (5 bases). The CDR3 length is 13 residues. Germline V gene sequence: CDR1 MGHRA, CDR2 YSYEKL. V lost 1 base to trimming and J lost 5 bases, with 8 bases between them. In DNA form, the CDR3 reads TGCGCCAGCAGCCAAGGACTACTGGAGACCCAGTACTTC. Its translation is CASSQGLLETQYF.